The T cell receptor beta chain described here comes from a study of early T cells in non-severe SARS-CoV-2 infection (dated by TCRdb to about 2021). In terms of the full investigation: Because TCR sequencing was done on bulk RNA from unsorted whole blood, the alpha and beta chains could not be paired. The paper as a whole reports these results and caveats: VDJdb matching was skewed toward anti-spike CD8 responses and likely underestimated virus-specific expansions, missing private and CD4 specificities.

The table lists this clonotype with a few counts. There is no known antigen for this receptor. No much larger clone exists at a distance of one base, and base qualities are not known. The library was built by means of 5' RACE. The instrument given in TCRdb is NextSeq 500. In the TCR library protocol, unique molecular identifiers were attached to individual cDNA molecules to correct for PCR bias and sequencing error. TCR alpha and beta chains were both sequenced, and the abundances of alpha and beta sequences in each sample were closely correlated with each other. On the study's bioinformatics: Decombinator V4 was used to annotate TCR sequences for V gene, J gene and CDR3. Expanded TCRs were defined as changing significantly between any two time points under a Poisson model with p below 0.0001. TCR abundances were normalised to the total number of TCRs sequenced per sample and were expressed as counts per million. MAIT TCRs were defined by TRAV1-2 paired with TRAJ12, TRAJ20 or TRAJ33, and iNKT TCRs by TRAV10 paired with TRAJ18. A search of VDJdb, accessed on 1 November 2021, was run for TCRs annotated to CMV, EBV and SARS-CoV-2, with TCRs annotated for multiple antigens excluded. Starting from the raw public reads, TCRdb applied fastp trimming at Q25, assembled clones with MiXCR and retained in-frame beta chains. Every entry covers one CDR3 protein and lists the most common genes and DNA from its rows. These V and J calls rely on TCRdb rather than the paper's analysis. For this sample there are 70,000 to 90,000 distinct CDR3 sequences; about 10% appear just once. Clones ranked in the top ten supply about 8.2% of the sample.

Including the terminal cysteine and phenylalanine, the CDR3 comprises 15 residues. Of all the DNA, just the CDR3 is kept, 45 bases in frame from base 1. CDR1 and CDR2, looked up from the germline V gene (reference sequence), are PRHDT and FYEKMQ. Deletion took 5 bases off V and 5 bases off J, with a span of 13 bases between the germline ends. A case-control design nested within a healthcare worker cohort in London, UK, was used, with weekly nasopharyngeal swab PCR tests and blood sampling performed. Healthcare workers were recruited between 23 and 31 March 2020, during the week of the UK lockdown, and were followed weekly for up to roughly 16 weeks.

The V and J genes are TRBV13 and TRBJ1-6; possibly the D gene is TRBD1, per 6 matching bases. The sequence was collected from an adult who was a healthcare worker with PCR-confirmed SARS-CoV-2 infection or an uninfected control (not recorded which). Source: whole blood, taken at baseline. The sequence in DNA is TGTGCCAGCAGCCCCCAGGGGACGAATAATTCACCCCTCCACTTT. It encodes CASSPQGTNNSPLHF.